The clone carrying this TCR beta chain was detected many times. The sample is drawn from a study of CD8 T cells in ankylosing spondylitis. Germline lookup yields CDR1 SGHVS and CDR2 FNYEAQ. V gave up 5 bases and J gave up 2 bases; unmatched junction bases: 7. The CDR3 runs 16 residues. TCRdb fed the 5' RACE reads into MiXCR, producing one record per CDR3 protein. Of 200,000 to 250,000 distinct CDR3 sequences listed, roughly a tenth are singletons. The TCR originated in a male donor with ankylosing spondylitis or in good health (not recorded which). The V gene is TRBV7-6, the J gene TRBJ2-3; 10 bases line up with TRBD2. Sequencing was performed on blood, either unsorted or a sorted T cell fraction (not recorded which). The CDR3 nucleotides are TGTGCCAGCAGCCCTGTAGCGGGGGGAGTCACAGATACGCAGTATTTT. It encodes CASSPVAGGVTDTQYF. Variable domain in full (rest from reference TRBV7-6 and TRBJ2-3): GAGVSQSPRYKVTKRGQDVALRCDPISGHVSLYWYRQALGQGPEFLTYFNYEAQQDKSGLPNDRFSAERPEGSISTLTIQRTEQRDSAMYRCASSPVAGGVTDTQYFGPGTRLTVL.